This T cell receptor (beta chain) emerged from a study of blood T cell repertoires in COVID-19. TCRdb's copy holds only in-frame clones and misses some; the assay was immunoSEQ multiplex PCR. The table lists around 59,000 clones, about 86% of them singletons. Source material: peripheral blood. The origin of this receptor is a man between 60 and 70 years old with acute or convalescent COVID-19.

For the CDR3, the DNA is TGTACCTCGGGGGGCAGAACTGAAGCTTTCTTT. Its translation: CTSGGRTEAFF. V gene TRBV27 combines with J gene TRBJ1-1; maybe TRBD1 (6 bases). Germline CDR1 reads MNHEY; CDR2 reads SMNVEV (reference sequence). The CDR3 loop spans 11 amino acids.